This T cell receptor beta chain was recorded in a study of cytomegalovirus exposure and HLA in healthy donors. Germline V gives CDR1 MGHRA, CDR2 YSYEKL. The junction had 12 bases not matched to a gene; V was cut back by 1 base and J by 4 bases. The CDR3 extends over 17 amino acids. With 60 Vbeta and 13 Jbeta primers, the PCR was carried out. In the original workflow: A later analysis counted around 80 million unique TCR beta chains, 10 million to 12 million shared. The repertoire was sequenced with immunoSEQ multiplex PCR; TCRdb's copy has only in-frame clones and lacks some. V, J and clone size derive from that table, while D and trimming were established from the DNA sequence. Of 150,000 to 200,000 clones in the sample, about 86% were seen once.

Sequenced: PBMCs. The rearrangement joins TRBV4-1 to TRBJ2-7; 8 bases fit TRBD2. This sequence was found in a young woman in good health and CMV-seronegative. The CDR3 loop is CASSQGPRGGRGYEQYF. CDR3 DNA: TGCGCCAGCAGCCAAGGCCCACGGGGGGGCCGGGGTTACGAGCAGTACTTC.